This entry features one TCR beta chain sequence. What it binds is unknown. TCRdb used MiXCR to reprocess the reads, holding one entry per CDR3 protein. The sample holds about 310,000 distinct CDR3 sequences, about 25% seen once. The sample originates from a study of T cell repertoires in cytomegalovirus infection. The sequence was obtained from a human donor in good health (CMV status not recorded). Some clones in this sample may be carry-over from other donors' samples. The sequenced sample was cultured PBMCs, obtained from culture after CMV antigen stimulation.

CDR3 nucleotide sequence: TGTGCCAGCTCACCACCGGGTAGAACGAACACCGGGGAGCTGTTTTTT. Its protein is CASSPPGRTNTGELFF. The genes are TRBV18 and TRBJ2-2, with unresolved D. The CDR3 is made up of 16 amino acids. CDR1 and CDR2 from the germline V gene are KGHSH and LQKENI. Trimming removed 0 bases from V and 0 bases from J, with 8 bases in between.